One sample yielded the 30 T cell receptor beta chains listed below, sequenced in a study of cytomegalovirus exposure and HLA in healthy donors. Using immunoSEQ multiplex PCR, the repertoire was profiled, and TCRdb retains in-frame clones only, with some absent. The table includes some 120,000 clones, approximately 88% detected once. The sequenced sample consisted of PBMCs. Receptor source: a woman aged 18-29 years in good health and CMV-seronegative.

This clone was counted a single time. CDR3 sequence (DNA): TGTGCCAGCAGCCTGAACACCGGGGAGCTGTTTTTT. It is translated as CASSLNTGELFF. The chain uses TRBV5-6 and TRBJ2-2; the D is unclear. Germline assignment: CDR1 SGHDT and CDR2 YYEEEE. V lost 4 bases, J lost 1 base, and 2 bases lay in between. The CDR3 length is 12 residues.

The J gene is TRBJ2-1, the V gene TRBV12-5; 8 bases are a match to TRBD2. CDR3 length equals 16 residues. The J segment lost 6 bases and the V segment lost 0 bases, leaving 7 bases of the junction unmatched. Germline CDR1 reads LGHNT; CDR2 reads FRNRAP. For the CDR3, the DNA is TGTGCTAGTGGTTTGGTACGGGCTAGCGGGCCCAATGAGCAGTTCTTC. Protein product: CASGLVRASGPNEQFF.

The J gene is TRBJ1-2, the V gene TRBV4-1; tentatively, D is TRBD1 (6 bases). V was pared by 3 bases and J by 7 bases, with 15 bases between. There are 14 residues in the CDR3. CDR1 MGHRA and CDR2 YSYEKL come from the germline V gene. CDR3 loop: CASSQVGVGGGYTF. The CDR3 DNA follows: TGCGCCAGCAGCCAGGTGGGGGTAGGGGGTGGCTACACCTTC.

The rearrangement uses TRBV4-1 and TRBJ1-2; D is undetermined. The germline V gene has CDR1 MGHRA and CDR2 YSYEKL. Trimming left V 0 bases short and J 2 bases short, with 16 bases between. CDR3 length: 17 residues. The CDR3 DNA reads TGCGCCAGCAGCCAAGAGAGGCGGCAGCTACAAAACTATGGCTACACCTTC. As protein: CASSQERRQLQNYGYTF.

With regard to this clone: This same CDR3 is encoded by further DNA sequences in the sample. This sequence joins TRBV5-5 and TRBJ2-7; a possible D gene is TRBD1 (7 bases). The V end was cut by 2 bases, the J end by 4 bases, with 13 bases between. Germline-derived CDR1 and CDR2 are SGHKS and YYEKEE (reference sequence). This CDR3 comprises 14 residues. CDR3 bases: TGTGCCAGCAGCTTAGGGCAGGGGGGTTACGAGCAGTACTTC. Encoded protein: CASSLGQGGYEQYF.

The chain carries TRBV2 and TRBJ2-1; 14 nucleotides agree with TRBD2. Germline V gene lookup returns CDR1 SNHLY and CDR2 FYNNEI. CDR3 length equals 18 residues. V lost 8 bases to trimming and J lost 3 bases; unmatched junction nucleotides: 12. In DNA form, the CDR3 reads TGTGCCAGCCTTAGAGGGACTAGCGGGAGTCCTGACTACAATGAGCAGTTCTTC. This sequence encodes CASLRGTSGSPDYNEQFF.

V is TRBV30 and J is TRBJ2-1; a possible D gene is TRBD2 (5 bases). V lost 3 bases and J 3 bases, leaving 12 bases between the germline ends. CDR1 and CDR2 from the germline V gene are GTSNPN and SVGIG (reference sequence). The CDR3 is 14 amino acids. CDR3 sequence (DNA): TGTGCCTGGAGAAACAGCGGATACTACAATGAGCAGTTCTTC. This sequence encodes CAWRNSGYYNEQFF. The full variable domain, with the rest looked up from reference TRBV30 and TRBJ2-1, is SQTIHQWPATLVQPVGSPLSLECTVEGTSNPNLYWYRQAAGRGLQLLFYSVGIGQISSEVPQNLSASRPQDRQFILSSKKLLLSDSGFYLCAWRNSGYYNEQFFGPGTRLTVL.

V gene TRBV7-2 combines with J gene TRBJ1-2; TRBD1 matches at 8 bases. Germline V CDR1 and CDR2: SGHTA, FQGNSA. CDR3 size: 13 residues. With 3 bases clipped from V and 7 bases from J, the junction kept 4 bases outside the gene matches. This chain's CDR3 is CASSLDRVSGYTF. In DNA, the CDR3 is TGTGCCAGCAGCTTGGACAGGGTTTCTGGCTACACCTTC.

The chain employs TRBV29-1 and TRBJ2-2; TRBD2 aligns across 10 bases. This CDR3 contains 14 residues. J lost 3 bases, V lost 5 bases, and 3 bases had no gene match. Germline loops: CDR1 SQVTM, CDR2 ANQGSEA. The DNA for the CDR3 is TGCAGCGTTCAGCGGGAGGGCGACACCGGGGAGCTGTTTTTT. This sequence encodes CSVQREGDTGELFF.

In DNA, the CDR3 is TGTGCCAGCTCACCACGGGTTAGCGGGAGGGCCAAGAATGAGCAGTTCTTC. The encoded protein is CASSPRVSGRAKNEQFF. The rearrangement joins TRBV18 to TRBJ2-1, with 11 bases aligning to TRBD2. CDR1 is KGHSH and CDR2 is LQKENI in the germline V gene. The ends lost 1 base at V and 7 bases at J; junction bases unmatched: 9. The CDR3 is 17 residues long.

The chain carries TRBV11-2 and TRBJ2-3; 9 bases map to TRBD1. The CDR3 has 16 residues. The J segment lost 5 bases and the V segment lost 1 base, leaving 7 bases of the junction unmatched. Germline CDR1 is SGHAT and CDR2 is FQNNGV. Written as DNA, the CDR3 is TGTGCCAGCAGCTTAGTGGAGACAGGGGGAGAAGATACGCAGTATTTT. Amino acids: CASSLVETGGEDTQYF.

The count of this clone is one. This sequence joins TRBV2 and TRBJ2-3, with 8 bases matching TRBD1. V shed 4 bases, J shed 2 bases, and the junction held 8 bases outside the gene matches. The CDR3 covers 16 residues. Germline CDR1 and CDR2: SNHLY and FYNNEI. Here the CDR3 DNA reads TGTGCCAGCAGTGGGGTGCAGGGGGCCGACACAGATACGCAGTATTTT. Translated, it gives CASSGVQGADTDTQYF.

This chain uses TRBV28 with TRBJ1-1; TRBD1 matches 8 bases. Germline V gene sequence: CDR1 MDHEN, CDR2 SYDVKM. The CDR3 sequence is 15 residues long. V lost 5 bases, J lost 4 bases, and 9 bases stayed unmatched. Here the CDR3 reads CASSTLYTGGTEAFF. In DNA, the CDR3 is TGTGCCAGCAGTACACTGTATACAGGGGGCACTGAAGCTTTCTTT. Full variable domain (outside the CDR3, taken from reference TRBV28 and TRBJ1-1): DVKVTQSSRYLVKRTGEKVFLECVQDMDHENMFWYRQDPGLGLRLIYFSYDVKMKEKGDIPEGYSVSREKKERFSLILESASTNQTSMYLCASSTLYTGGTEAFFGQGTRLTVV.

The rearrangement links TRBV27 to TRBJ1-2; D unclear. This CDR3 spans 13 amino acids. Germline V gene lookup returns CDR1 MNHEY and CDR2 SMNVEV (reference sequence). V was pared by 4 bases and J by 4 bases, with 10 bases between. CDR3 loop: CASSSGSGYGYTF. CDR3 bases: TGTGCCAGCAGTTCCGGGTCTGGCTATGGCTACACCTTC.

The chain has TRBV4-2 and TRBJ2-3; tentatively, D is TRBD2 (7 bases). The ends were cut back, 0 bases at V and 0 bases at J, with 16 bases in the middle. The length of the CDR3 is 18 residues. Germline CDR1 reads LGHNA; CDR2 reads YNFKEQ. The CDR3 DNA reads as TGTGCCAGCAGCCAAGATGGGAGGGGGGGATTGAGCACAGATACGCAGTATTTT. Protein: CASSQDGRGGLSTDTQYF.

The chain uses TRBV30 and TRBJ2-7, with TRBD1 identical over 8 bases. Germline V gene lookup returns CDR1 GTSNPN and CDR2 SVGIG (reference sequence). This CDR3 has 12 residues. The V segment lost 8 bases and the J segment 0 bases; nucleotides outside the gene matches: 3. CDR3 DNA sequence: TGTGCCATAGACAGGGGCTCCTACGAGCAGTACTTC. The encoded protein is CAIDRGSYEQYF.

The chain carries TRBV5-4 and TRBJ2-1; unclear D gene. Deletions cut 0 bases from V and 0 bases from J, with 10 bases between. Germline-derived CDR1 and CDR2 are SGHNT and YYREEE (reference sequence). The CDR3 extends over 16 amino acids. The CDR3 here is CASSLGALSSYNEQFF. CDR3 in DNA: TGTGCCAGCAGCTTGGGGGCCTTAAGCTCCTACAATGAGCAGTTCTTC.

The chain couples TRBV9 to TRBJ2-1; 11 positions match TRBD2. In germline, CDR1 is SGDLS, CDR2 YYNGEE. V lost 4 bases and J lost 6; bases outside the gene matches: 6. This CDR3 contains 15 residues. The CDR3 reads CASSLSGTSGNEQFF. CDR3 sequence (DNA): TGTGCCAGCAGCCTCTCCGGGACTAGCGGCAATGAGCAGTTCTTC.

The J gene is TRBJ2-7, the V gene TRBV4-2, with 10 bases that match TRBD2. The CDR3 has 16 residues. V shed 2 bases and J 3 bases; nucleotides not matched to a gene: 7. From germline, CDR1 is LGHNA and CDR2 YNFKEQ. In nucleotides, the CDR3 is TGTGCCAGCAGCCAAACCCCGCTAGCGGGAGACTACGAGCAGTACTTC. Its protein is CASSQTPLAGDYEQYF.

This rearrangement joins TRBV5-1 to TRBJ2-1; 10 nucleotides line up with TRBD2. Trimming cost V 4 bases and J 0 bases; bases outside gene matches: 7. This CDR3 has 17 residues. The germline V gene encodes CDR1 SGHRS and CDR2 YFSETQ. In nucleotides, the CDR3 is TGCGCCAGCAGCAACAGACTAGCGGGTTTCTCCTACAATGAGCAGTTCTTC. Translated: CASSNRLAGFSYNEQFF.

This clone has a single count. The chain recombines TRBV5-4 with TRBJ2-7; D remains ambiguous. V gave up 2 bases and J gave up 0 bases, with 6 bases separating them. Germline CDR1 SGHNT, CDR2 YYREEE (reference sequence). The CDR3 runs to 13 residues. The CDR3: CASSFSLSYEQYF. The CDR3 nucleotides read TGTGCCAGCAGCTTTTCCCTCTCCTACGAGCAGTACTTC.

The chain links TRBV6-5 to TRBJ1-1, with 11 bases matching TRBD1. Germline CDR1 MNHEY, CDR2 SVGAGI. V was clipped by 3 bases and J by 5 bases; unmatched bases: 5. The CDR3 totals 15 residues. CDR3 amino acids: CASSYRWDRGTEAFF. Here the CDR3 DNA reads TGTGCCAGCAGTTATAGGTGGGACAGGGGGACTGAAGCTTTCTTT.

This chain uses TRBV14 with TRBJ2-7, with D maybe TRBD1 (5 bases). CDR1 and CDR2 from the germline V gene are SGHDN and FVKESK. CDR3 size: 15 residues. Trimming removed 1 base at V and 4 bases at J, with 14 bases between. In DNA form, the CDR3 reads TGTGCCAGCAGCCAAGGTACAGGATCCGGGTACGAGCAGTACTTC. Protein: CASSQGTGSGYEQYF.

The chain recombines TRBV5-1 with TRBJ2-7; 13 nucleotides line up with TRBD2. Germline CDR1 SGHRS, CDR2 YFSETQ. V lost 7 bases to trimming and J lost 3 bases; unmatched junction nucleotides: 1. This CDR3 has 13 residues. CDR3 bases: TGCGCCAGCCGGACTAGCGGGAGCTACGAGCAGTACTTC. It encodes CASRTSGSYEQYF.

This clone was counted between two and nine times. The chain recombines TRBV2 with TRBJ2-7, with 7 positions matching TRBD2. The CDR3 spans 13 residues. Germline V gene sequence: CDR1 SNHLY, CDR2 FYNNEI. V was pared by 3 bases and J by 7 bases, with 6 bases of the junction left unmatched. This chain's CDR3 is CASSERERLEQYF. CDR3 nucleotides: TGTGCCAGCAGTGAGCGGGAGCGGCTGGAGCAGTACTTC. The whole variable domain, filled in from reference TRBV2 and TRBJ2-7, reads EPEVTQTPSHQVTQMGQEVILRCVPISNHLYFYWYRQILGQKVEFLVSFYNNEISEKSEIFDDQFSVERPDGSNFTLKIRSTKLEDSAMYFCASSERERLEQYFGPGTRLTVT.

V and J are TRBV6-5 and TRBJ2-7, with 7 bases aligning to TRBD1. The CDR3 length is 14 residues. CDR1 is MNHEY, CDR2 SVGAGI, per germline. V trimming: 5 bases; J trimming: 4 bases; junction bases outside the gene matches: 8. In DNA form, the CDR3 reads TGTGCCAGCAGTCCCGGGACAGTGTTATACGAGCAGTACTTC. This codes for CASSPGTVLYEQYF.

This clone has a handful of counts. This rearrangement joins TRBV2 to TRBJ1-3; D perhaps matches TRBD1 (5 bases). Germline CDR1 SNHLY, CDR2 FYNNEI. The CDR3 runs to 15 residues. V lost 5 bases, J lost 10 bases, and 21 bases lay in between. The CDR3 reads CASSPSTGTAGTIYF. CDR3 coding DNA: TGTGCCAGCAGTCCTTCTACCGGGACGGCGGGGACCATATATTTT.

The rearrangement uses TRBV2 and TRBJ2-7; 8 bases fit TRBD1. Per the germline V gene, CDR1 is SNHLY and CDR2 is FYNNEI. This CDR3 has 15 amino acids. V lost 3 bases to trimming and J lost 6 bases; unmatched junction nucleotides: 10. The CDR3 loop reads CASSDRTGSSSEQYF. CDR3 nucleotide sequence: TGTGCCAGCAGTGACCGGACAGGGTCATCTAGCGAGCAGTACTTC.

The chain has TRBV7-6 and TRBJ2-2, with D perhaps TRBD2 (5 bases). From germline, CDR1 is SGHVS and CDR2 FNYEAQ. V was trimmed by 5 bases and J by 8 bases, leaving 15 bases between them. The CDR3 contains 14 residues. The CDR3 region has the DNA TGTGCCAGCAGCACAGCCGGGATTCTAGGGGAGCTGTTTTTT. It specifies CASSTAGILGELFF.

This chain links TRBV7-9 with TRBJ2-1; 8 nucleotides align to TRBD2. There are 14 residues in the CDR3. Germline assignment: CDR1 SEHNR and CDR2 FQNEAQ (reference sequence). After removal of 5 bases from V and 9 bases from J, the junction contained 9 bases not matched to a gene. CDR3 loop: CASSAGLARGEQFF. The CDR3, as DNA: TGTGCCAGCAGCGCAGGACTAGCACGCGGTGAGCAGTTCTTC. Complete variable domain (other parts from reference TRBV7-9 and TRBJ2-1): DTGVSQNPRHKITKRGQNVTFRCDPISEHNRLYWYRQTLGQGPEFLTYFQNEAQLEKSRLLSDRFSAERPKGSFSTLEIQRTEQGDSAMYLCASSAGLARGEQFFGPGTRLTVL.